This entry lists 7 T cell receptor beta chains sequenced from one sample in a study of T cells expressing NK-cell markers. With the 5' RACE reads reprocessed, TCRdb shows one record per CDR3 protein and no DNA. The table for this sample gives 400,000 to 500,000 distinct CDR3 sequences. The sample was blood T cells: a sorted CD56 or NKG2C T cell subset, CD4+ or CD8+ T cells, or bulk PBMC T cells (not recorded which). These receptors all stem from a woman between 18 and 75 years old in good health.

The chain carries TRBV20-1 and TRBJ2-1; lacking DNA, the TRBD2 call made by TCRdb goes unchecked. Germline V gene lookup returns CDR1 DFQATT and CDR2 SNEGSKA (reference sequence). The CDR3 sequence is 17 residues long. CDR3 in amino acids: CSTRGLPTSGSRYEQFF.

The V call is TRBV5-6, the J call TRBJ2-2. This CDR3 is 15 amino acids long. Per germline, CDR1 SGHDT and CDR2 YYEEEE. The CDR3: CASSWGTPNTGELFF.

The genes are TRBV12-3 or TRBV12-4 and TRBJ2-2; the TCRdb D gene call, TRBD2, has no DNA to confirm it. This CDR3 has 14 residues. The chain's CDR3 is CASSTGLGFGELFF.

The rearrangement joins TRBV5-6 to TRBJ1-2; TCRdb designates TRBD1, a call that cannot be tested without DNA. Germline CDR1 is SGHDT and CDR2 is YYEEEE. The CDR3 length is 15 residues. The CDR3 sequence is CASSLEGWVFYGYTF.

The CDR3 is CASSLLEVSEQYF. This chain connects TRBV7-9 to TRBJ2-7. CDR1 is SEHNR, CDR2 FQNEAQ, per germline (reference sequence). CDR3 length equals 13 residues.

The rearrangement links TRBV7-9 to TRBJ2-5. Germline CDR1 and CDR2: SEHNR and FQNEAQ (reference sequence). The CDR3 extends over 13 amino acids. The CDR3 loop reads CASSLVPQETQYF.

The CDR3 loop reads CASSLGDRNTEAFF. The genes are TRBV19 and TRBJ1-1; TCRdb's D call of TRBD1 is untestable without DNA. The CDR3 has 14 residues. The V gene's germline CDR1 is LNHDA and CDR2 SQIVND (reference sequence).